This record concerns one T cell receptor (beta chain) sequence. These data come from a study of blood T cell repertoires in COVID-19. Study at large: Whether acute or convalescent, the COVID-19 samples came from the United States, Italy and Spain. T cells, B-cell-depleted T cells, or PBMCs provided the cDNA or gDNA that served as material.

As handled by the study authors: Counts of nucleated cells, estimated from reference gene primer amplification, were obtained. Using immunoSEQ multiplex PCR, the repertoire was profiled, and TCRdb retains in-frame clones only, with some absent. V and J calls plus clone size are reproduced from that table; the DNA served to infer D and trimming. The table has around 100,000 clones, about 89% seen once. The germline CDR1 and CDR2 sequences are LNHNV and YYDKDF (reference sequence). The CDR3 is 15 amino acids. The V end lost 0 bases, the J end lost 4 bases, and 12 bases lay between the germline ends. This TCR was sampled from a man aged 60-69 years with acute or convalescent COVID-19. The chain recombines TRBV15 with TRBJ1-2, with a tentative D call TRBD1 (6 bases). Sequencing was carried out using peripheral blood. This chain's CDR3 is CATSRDQGRAYGYTF. The CDR3 DNA reads TGTGCCACCAGCAGAGATCAGGGGCGCGCCTATGGCTACACCTTC. The entire variable domain, with the rest obtained from reference TRBV15 and TRBJ1-2, is as follows: DAMVIQNPRYQVTQFGKPVTLSCSQTLNHNVMYWYQQKSSQAPKLLFHYYDKDFNNEADTPDNFQSRRPNTSFCFLDIRSPGLGDTAMYLCATSRDQGRAYGYTFGSGTRLTVV.